Following are 3 T cell receptor beta chains from one sample sequenced in a study of shared clonotypes between healthy human individuals. Profiled with immunoSEQ multiplex PCR; TCRdb holds only in-frame clones, not every one. This table has approximately 480,000 clones, 75% to 80% appearing once. Sequenced: PBMCs. These receptors originate from a middle-aged woman in good health. Some clones in this sample may be carry-over from other donors' samples.

V gene TRBV30 combines with J gene TRBJ2-7, with TRBD1 as a possible D gene (5 bases). The germline V gene has CDR1 GTSNPN and CDR2 SVGIG (reference sequence). This CDR3 has 13 amino acids. The germline V and J ends were trimmed by 5 bases and 3 bases, with 14 bases remaining between them. The CDR3 DNA is TGTGCCTGGGCATCAGGGTCGGGCTACGAGCAGTACTTC. Translation gives CAWASGSGYEQYF. The variable domain in full, with the rest retrieved from reference TRBV30 and TRBJ2-7, is SQTIHQWPATLVQPVGSPLSLECTVEGTSNPNLYWYRQAAGRGLQLLFYSVGIGQISSEVPQNLSASRPQDRQFILSSKKLLLSDSGFYLCAWASGSGYEQYFGPGTRLTVT.

This clone occurred a few times. The rearrangement joins TRBV15 to TRBJ2-2; the match to TRBD1 covers 9 bases. This CDR3 contains 16 residues. Looked up from germline, CDR1 is LNHNV and CDR2 is YYDKDF (reference sequence). J gave up 3 bases and V 3 bases, and 5 bases lay outside the gene matches. CDR3 nucleotides: TGTGCCACCAGCAGGATACAGGGGGCGCACACCGGGGAGCTGTTTTTT. Amino acids: CATSRIQGAHTGELFF.

The genes are TRBV29-1 and TRBJ2-5; weak D call: TRBD1 (6 bases). The DNA end favors TRBJ2-7, so the J call may be wrong. Germline V CDR1 and CDR2: SQVTM, ANQGSEA. CDR3 length: 15 residues. This CDR3 reads CSVGQLQGSVGEQYF. DNA for the CDR3: TGCAGCGTTGGCCAACTACAGGGTTCGGTGGGCGAGCAGTACTTC.